The subject of this entry is one T cell receptor beta chain. Antigen unknown. The entry originates in a study of T cells in localized non-small cell lung cancer. Measured with immunoSEQ multiplex PCR; TCRdb has only the in-frame clones, and not every one. The table has over 30,000 clones, 78% seen once; the top ten hold roughly 31%. Study results and limitations: With higher T cell density in blood came longer overall survival.

Trimming removed 6 bases from V and 3 bases from J; junction bases left unmatched: 5. The CDR3 runs to 14 residues. Germline loops: CDR1 ENHRY, CDR2 SYGVKD. The TCR comes from a male donor aged 60 or over with stage II squamous cell lung carcinoma. The V gene is TRBV10-3, the J gene TRBJ1-1; 9 positions agree with TRBD1. The sequencing here drew on peripheral blood, taken before any cancer treatment. CDR3 sequence: CAISQTGGDTEAFF. The CDR3 DNA reads as TGTGCCATCAGCCAGACAGGGGGGGACACTGAAGCTTTCTTT.